A single sample gave rise to the 2 T cell receptor beta chains below, sequenced in a study of cytomegalovirus exposure and HLA in healthy donors. PCR used 60 Vbeta primers and 13 Jbeta primers. The protocol was immunoSEQ multiplex PCR, while the TCRdb copy is restricted to in-frame clones and leaves out a portion. The table includes about 55,000 clones, about 67% detected once. Sequenced material: PBMCs. These receptors all come from a man aged 35-49 years in good health and CMV-seropositive.

The count of this clone is one. The chain has TRBV6-6 and TRBJ1-2; 10 positions match TRBD1. CDR3 length: 16 residues. Germline V CDR1 and CDR2: MNHNY, SVGAGI (reference sequence). The trim removed 2 bases at V and 2 bases at J, leaving 5 bases unmatched. The CDR3 here is CASSYLGQGSNYGYTF. The CDR3 nucleotides read TGTGCCAGCAGTTACCTGGGACAGGGGTCAAACTATGGCTACACCTTC.

This clone has more than one count but fewer than ten. The V and J genes are TRBV14 and TRBJ1-2; D gene unclear. Trimming removed 1 base from V and 5 bases from J, with 17 bases in between. The CDR3 loop spans 16 amino acids. Germline lookup yields CDR1 SGHDN and CDR2 FVKESK. CDR3 sequence (DNA): TGTGCCAGCAGCCAAGGATACCGGGAACAGCGGTATGGCTACACCTTC. Protein product: CASSQGYREQRYGYTF.